The 11 T cell receptor beta chains listed next were all sequenced from one sample in a study of blood T cells in healthy people across ages. Using a J-beta primer mix together with a sample-barcoded 5' primer, a second PCR was run for roughly 6 to 12 cycles. TCRdb redid the calling of the 5' RACE reads with MiXCR, one entry per CDR3 protein. The sample yields roughly 800,000 distinct CDR3 sequences, 58% seen once. The sequencing sample was made of blood. These TCRs come from a man aged 25 to 40 in good health.

The chain employs TRBV20-1 and TRBJ2-1; D might be TRBD2 (6 bases). Germline V gives CDR1 DFQATT, CDR2 SNEGSKA (reference sequence). V was pared by 8 bases and J by 7 bases, with 15 bases between. The CDR3 is 12 residues long. The CDR3 here is CSSSGLNNEQFF. The CDR3 DNA is TGCAGTAGTTCAGGACTAAATAATGAGCAGTTCTTC.

The V gene is TRBV7-2, the J gene TRBJ2-3; 9 nucleotides agree with TRBD1. V dropped 6 bases and J dropped 9; count of bases not matched to a gene: 13. The CDR3 consists of 15 residues. Germline CDR1 is SGHTA and CDR2 is FQGNSA. The CDR3 nucleotides read TGTGCCAGCAGTTTAACAGGGGGCGCTTCGGAGACGCAGTATTTT. It specifies CASSLTGGASETQYF.

This clonotype has more than one count but fewer than ten. Here the CDR3 DNA reads TGCAGTGCTCGCCGCCGGGACAGGGACTACGAGCAGTACTTC. Translated: CSARRRDRDYEQYF. This chain joins TRBV20-1 and TRBJ2-7; 9 bases agree with TRBD1. Germline CDR1 DFQATT, CDR2 SNEGSKA (reference sequence). Losses at the gene ends were 5 bases for V and 3 bases for J; bases not matched to a gene: 8. This CDR3 region has 14 residues.

The chain joins TRBV6-5 to TRBJ2-7; possible D gene TRBD2, 5 bases. In germline, CDR1 is MNHEY, CDR2 SVGAGI. There are 14 residues in the CDR3. The V end was cut by 10 bases, the J end by 4 bases, with 20 bases between. In nucleotides, the CDR3 is TGTGCCACCGGTGGGAGACAAGGTCTGTACGAGCAGTACTTC. As protein: CATGGRQGLYEQYF.

DNA of the CDR3: TGCGCCAGCAAGCTGACGGCTAGCACAGATACGCAGTATTTT. Translating it yields CASKLTASTDTQYF. This rearrangement joins TRBV5-1 to TRBJ2-3; no clear D. Germline CDR1 is SGHRS and CDR2 is YFSETQ. CDR3 length equals 14 residues. Between the trimmed V and J ends, which lost 6 bases and 0 bases, there was a span of 11 bases. Together with reference TRBV5-1 and TRBJ2-3, the CDR3 gives the full variable domain: KAGVTQTPRYLIKTRGQQVTLSCSPISGHRSVSWYQQTPGQGLQFLFEYFSETQRNKGNFPGRFSGRQFSNSRSEMNVSTLELGDSALYLCASKLTASTDTQYFGPGTRLTVL.

This chain connects TRBV28 to TRBJ1-2; perhaps TRBD1 as D (6 bases). The germline V and J ends were trimmed by 5 bases and 1 base, with 11 bases remaining between them. Germline CDR1 MDHEN, CDR2 SYDVKM. This CDR3 is built from 14 residues. The CDR3 spells CASSPPGVNYGYTF. Written as DNA, the CDR3 is TGTGCCAGCAGTCCACCAGGGGTTAACTATGGCTACACCTTC.

The chain joins TRBV27 to TRBJ2-1; 8 nucleotides agree with TRBD1. Germline V lookup: CDR1 MNHEY, CDR2 SMNVEV (reference sequence). Losses at the gene ends were 7 bases for V and 4 bases for J; bases not matched to a gene: 9. CDR3 length equals 15 residues. CDR3 nucleotides: TGTGCCAGCACTCAGGGGGCGAGCCTTTACAATGAGCAGTTCTTC. Protein sequence: CASTQGASLYNEQFF.

The CDR3 coding sequence is TGCAGTGCCCCAAGCGGGAGCGCTGACGAGCAGTACTTC. Its protein product is CSAPSGSADEQYF. This chain uses TRBV20-1 with TRBJ2-4, with 8 bases aligning to TRBD2. The end of the DNA is better explained by TRBJ2-7, so the J call may be wrong. The CDR3 sequence is 13 residues long. The V gene's germline CDR1 is DFQATT and CDR2 SNEGSKA (reference sequence).

The chain is built from TRBV12-3 or TRBV12-4 and TRBJ1-2; D uncertain. This CDR3 is 12 amino acids long. Deletions cut 5 bases from V and 4 bases from J, with 8 bases between. The CDR3 bases are TGTGCCAGCAGTCCCGTCGGCTATGGCTACACCTTC. It yields the protein CASSPVGYGYTF.

CDR3: CASSVVPGGSYGYTF. The CDR3 DNA sequence: TGTGCCAGCAGCGTAGTGCCCGGGGGGAGCTATGGCTACACCTTC. The chain employs TRBV9 and TRBJ1-2, with TRBD1 as a possible D gene (5 bases). Trimming took 0 bases from V and 4 from J, leaving 13 bases between them. CDR3 size: 15 residues. Per germline, CDR1 SGDLS and CDR2 YYNGEE.

The CDR3 loop reads CSARGGQTNYGYTF. The CDR3 bases are TGCAGTGCTAGAGGGGGACAGACTAACTATGGCTACACCTTC. The chain uses TRBV20-1 and TRBJ1-2, with 7 bases fitting TRBD1. The V gene's germline CDR1 is DFQATT and CDR2 SNEGSKA (reference sequence). The CDR3 sequence is 14 residues long. Trimming removed 1 base from V and 0 bases from J; junction bases left unmatched: 2.